This T cell receptor beta chain stems from a study of early T cells in non-severe SARS-CoV-2 infection. Study-wide background: The authors sequenced bulk RNA from unsorted whole blood, leaving chains unpaired. Findings and limits, study-wide: Matching results from VDJdb favored anti-spike CD8 responses, leaving private and CD4 specificities undetected.

The CDR3 covers 14 residues. V was shortened by 4 bases and J by 4 bases, with 14 bases between the two germline ends. This clonotype turned up a few times. The antigen is not known. Attachment of unique molecular identifiers was made to individual cDNA molecules. Via MiXCR, TCRdb re-called the 5' RACE reads, giving one row per CDR3 protein. Among about 48,000 distinct CDR3 sequences listed, 6.2% were seen once. The sequencing used whole blood, collected at baseline. The V gene is TRBV12-3 or TRBV12-4, the J gene TRBJ2-7; D remains unclear. The receptor comes from an adult who was a healthcare worker with PCR-confirmed SARS-CoV-2 infection or an uninfected control (not recorded which). The CDR3 region has the DNA TGTGCCAGCAGTTCCCCAGACAACCGATACGAGCAGTACTTC. It yields the protein CASSSPDNRYEQYF.